Listed below are T cell receptor beta chains from one sample, sequenced in a study of response to subunit inactivated influenza vaccine. From the RT-PCR reads, TCRdb called clonotypes with MiXCR, one entry per CDR3 protein. The sample has approximately 700,000 distinct CDR3 sequences; approximately 14% are singletons. Sequenced here: PBMCs from blood, sampled roughly 15 days before vaccination. These receptors were taken from a man in his forties or fifties who received an inactivated influenza vaccine. CDR3s include the opening cysteine and the closing phenylalanine or tryptophan. The D gene is left open where the match is weak. Size values are once, few and many counts, or a class for expanded clones, and some rows have none.

abundance,v_gene,d_gene,j_gene,CDR3nt,CDR3aa
-,TRBV4-3,-,TRBJ1-1,TGCGCCAGCAGCCAAGCGGATGGCACTGAAGCTTTCTTT,CASSQADGTEAFF
few,TRBV12-3/TRBV12-4,-,TRBJ2-2,TGTGCCAGCACTTTGGGAGTTACTGACGGGGAGCTGTTTTTT,CASTLGVTDGELFF
few,TRBV6-5,-,TRBJ2-7,TGTGCCAGCAGTTACTCGAAGGGATCTGCCTACGAGCAGTACTTC,CASSYSKGSAYEQYF
-,TRBV3-1,-,TRBJ2-3,TGTGCCAGCAGCCAAGATGCGGGCAGGCATACGCAGTATTTT,CASSQDAGRHTQYF
-,TRBV5-4,-,TRBJ2-1,TGTGCCAGCAGCTCCCTGGACCGTACCTACAATGAGCAGTTCTTC,CASSSLDRTYNEQFF
few,TRBV12-3/TRBV12-4,-,TRBJ2-7,TGTGCCAGCGCTGGGGGCTCCTACGAGCAGTACTTC,CASAGGSYEQYF
-,TRBV10-3,-,TRBJ2-7,TGTGCCTCTCTTGGAAGCTCCTACGAGCAGTACTTC,CASLGSSYEQYF
-,TRBV12-3/TRBV12-4,TRBD2,TRBJ2-5,TGTGCCAGCAGTCATGCGACTAGCCCCGACGGGACCCAGTACTTC,CASSHATSPDGTQYF
-,TRBV6-2/TRBV6-3,TRBD2,TRBJ2-3,TGTGCCAGCAGTTACCCGAACGGGGGGGCCACAGATACGCAGTATTTT,CASSYPNGGATDTQYF
-,TRBV7-9,-,TRBJ1-2,TGTGCCAGCAGCTTATCACAGCCACCCCACTATGGCTACACCTTC,CASSLSQPPHYGYTF
-,TRBV6-2/TRBV6-3,-,TRBJ2-3,TGTGCCAGCAGTTACGAAGCTTTCACAGATACGCAGTATTTT,CASSYEAFTDTQYF
few,TRBV7-2,-,TRBJ2-1,TGTGCCAGCAGCCACCTTGGGCCGGAGGAGCAGTTCTTC,CASSHLGPEEQFF
many,TRBV6-5,-,TRBJ2-7,TGTGCCAGCAGTTACGGGCGCGACACTTACGAGCAGTACTTC,CASSYGRDTYEQYF
-,TRBV29-1,-,TRBJ2-5,TGCAGCGGCAGATCATTTCAAGAGACCCAGTACTTC,CSGRSFQETQYF
-,TRBV6-2/TRBV6-3,-,TRBJ2-7,TGTGCCAGCAGTTCTCCTATGGAAGCCTACGAGCAGTACTTC,CASSSPMEAYEQYF
few,TRBV7-2,-,TRBJ2-5,TGTGCCAGCAGGGGGGACGGCCTTGAGACCCAGTACTTC,CASRGDGLETQYF
-,TRBV6-2/TRBV6-3,TRBD2,TRBJ2-1,TGTGCCAGCAGATCGCTTCGGCTAGCGGGGCACAATGAGCAGTTCTTC,CASRSLRLAGHNEQFF
-,TRBV2,-,TRBJ1-2,TGTGCCAGCAGTGAAGGATTGAGGGGCTACACCTTC,CASSEGLRGYTF
many,TRBV11-2,TRBD2,TRBJ2-5,TGTGCCAGCAGCTGGACTAGCGGGTACCAAGAGACCCAGTACTTC,CASSWTSGYQETQYF
few,TRBV28,-,TRBJ1-4,TGTGCCAGCAGTCTACGACAGGAGTTGTATGAAAAACTGTTTTTT,CASSLRQELYEKLFF
many,TRBV11-2,-,TRBJ2-3,TGTGCCAGCAGCTTAGAGGACGCCACAGATACGCAGTATTTT,CASSLEDATDTQYF
few,TRBV5-1,-,TRBJ2-1,TGCGCCAGCAGCTTGAATGGGGGCTCCTACAATGAGCAGTTCTTC,CASSLNGGSYNEQFF
many,TRBV29-1,-,TRBJ1-4,TGCAGCGTTGAAGGCCAAGGGATGGAAAAACTGTTTTTT,CSVEGQGMEKLFF
-,TRBV6-1,-,TRBJ1-6,TGTGCCTCAGCCCGGGCATCCTATAATTCACCCCTCCACTTT,CASARASYNSPLHF
few,TRBV5-1,-,TRBJ2-5,TGCGCCAGCAGCATTACCGGGACGGCTCAAGAGACCCAGTACTTC,CASSITGTAQETQYF
few,TRBV6-5,-,TRBJ2-7,TGTGCTACTGCAGGGGCGCGATACGAGCAGTACTTC,CATAGARYEQYF
-,TRBV20-1,TRBD2,TRBJ2-1,TGCAGTGCTAGAGATCAAGCGGGAGGTCTCAATGAGCAGTTCTTC,CSARDQAGGLNEQFF
few,TRBV27,TRBD2,TRBJ2-2,TGTGCCAGCAGTTTTTTCGGGGGGGGAACCGGGGAGCTGTTTTTT,CASSFFGGGTGELFF
many,TRBV5-1,-,TRBJ2-4,TGCGCCAGCAGCTTGGGGCCGGGGAAGAACATTCAGTACTTC,CASSLGPGKNIQYF
-,TRBV14,-,TRBJ1-1,TGTGCCAGCAGCCGCATCGGGACTGATGGTAGGGGTGAAGCTTTCTTT,CASSRIGTDGRGEAFF
few,TRBV7-9,-,TRBJ2-5,TGTGCCAGCAGCCCCACAACTTCAACGCGGTTGGAGACCCAGTACTTC,CASSPTTSTRLETQYF
-,TRBV19,-,TRBJ1-6,TGTGCCAGTAGTGTAACGGGACAAACGGATTCACCCCTCCACTTT,CASSVTGQTDSPLHF
-,TRBV4-1,TRBD2,TRBJ2-2,TGCGCCAGCAGCCAAGGGGGGGGGAGGACCGGGGAGCTGTTTTTT,CASSQGGGRTGELFF
-,TRBV18,TRBD2,TRBJ2-1,TGTGCCAGCTCACTCCCGGGACTAGCGGGGGGGCACGTGGTAAATGAGCAGTTCTTC,CASSLPGLAGGHVVNEQFF
-,TRBV6-2/TRBV6-3,TRBD2,TRBJ2-5,TGTGCCAGCAGTTGGAGAACTAGCGGGCCTCAAGAGACCCAGTACTTC,CASSWRTSGPQETQYF
-,TRBV20-1,-,TRBJ2-3,TGCAGTGCTAGGTGGGGCACAGATACGCAGTATTTT,CSARWGTDTQYF
few,TRBV4-1,-,TRBJ2-7,TGCGCCAGCAGCCAAGTGGCAGGCGAAACCTACGAGCAGTACTTC,CASSQVAGETYEQYF
few,TRBV20-1,-,TRBJ1-2,TGCAGTGCTGAGCACGGTGACTATGGCTACACCTTC,CSAEHGDYGYTF
few,TRBV24-1,TRBD2,TRBJ2-3,TGTGCCACCAGTGATTCCAGCGGGAGTGGCACAGATACGCAGTATTTT,CATSDSSGSGTDTQYF
few,TRBV20-1,TRBD1,TRBJ2-1,TGCAGTGCCAAGCTTACAGGGGTTGAGCAGTTCTTC,CSAKLTGVEQFF
-,TRBV5-1,TRBD1,TRBJ2-3,TGCGCCAGCAGCTTCACGGGACAGAGCACAGATACGCAGTATTTT,CASSFTGQSTDTQYF
-,TRBV5-1,-,TRBJ2-6,TGCGCCAGCAGCTTACCCGCCGCGAGCTCTGGGGCCAACGTCCTGACTTTC,CASSLPAASSGANVLTF
few,TRBV11-1,TRBD2,TRBJ2-7,TGTGCCAGCAGCCTCAGCCGCGAGACTAGCGGGAGTAGCTACGAGCAGTACTTC,CASSLSRETSGSSYEQYF
once,TRBV5-1,-,TRBJ1-1,TGCGCCAGCAGCTTGTGGCAACCGAACACTGAAGCTTTCTTT,CASSLWQPNTEAFF
few,TRBV12-3/TRBV12-4,TRBD1,TRBJ2-4,TGTGCCAGCAGTTCCCCCCGGGACAGGGGAAAAAACATTCAGTACTTC,CASSSPRDRGKNIQYF
few,TRBV6-2/TRBV6-3,-,TRBJ2-4,TGTGCCAGCAGCCCCCCACAGGGAACCATTCAGTACTTC,CASSPPQGTIQYF
-,TRBV20-1,TRBD2,TRBJ2-7,TGCAGTGCAAGGACTAGCGGGGTTTCCTACGAGCAGTACTTC,CSARTSGVSYEQYF
-,TRBV7-2,-,TRBJ2-5,TGTGCCAGCAATAGAGACAGATTAGAGACCCAGTACTTC,CASNRDRLETQYF
few,TRBV27,-,TRBJ2-7,TGTGCCAGCAGGCGGAGCGTAGGTGCCTACGAGCAGTACTTC,CASRRSVGAYEQYF
-,TRBV4-1,-,TRBJ2-1,TGCGCCAGCAGCCAAGTGAGGGGTAATGAGCAGTTCTTC,CASSQVRGNEQFF
few,TRBV28,TRBD2,TRBJ2-5,TGTGCCAGCAGATCGAAAGGTTCTAGCGGAAAAGAGACCCAGTACTTC,CASRSKGSSGKETQYF
-,TRBV28,-,TRBJ2-1,TGTGCCAGTCAGGGCAGGAGCTCCTACAATGAGCAGTTCTTC,CASQGRSSYNEQFF
few,TRBV29-1,TRBD1,TRBJ2-1,TGCAGCGTTGTAATAATGTTTGACAGGGCCTACAATGAGCAGTTCTTC,CSVVIMFDRAYNEQFF
-,TRBV24-1,TRBD1,TRBJ2-1,TGTGCCACCAGTGTCCAGGGGGCTATCTCCTACAATGAGAAGTTCTTC,CATSVQGAISYNEKFF
few,TRBV12-3/TRBV12-4,TRBD2,TRBJ2-1,TGTGCCAGCAGACCCCGGGCGGGGGGGTACAATGAGCAGTTCTTC,CASRPRAGGYNEQFF
few,TRBV12-3/TRBV12-4,-,TRBJ2-4,TGTGCCAGCAGTTCGGCCTCAGCCATTCAGTACTTC,CASSSASAIQYF
few,TRBV12-3/TRBV12-4,TRBD1,TRBJ2-2,TGTGCCAGCAGTTTCGGGACAGTCGCCGGGGAGCTGTTTTTT,CASSFGTVAGELFF
-,TRBV14,TRBD2,TRBJ2-1,TGTGCCAGCAGCCACCAGCGGGAGGGCCTGAATGAGCAGTTCTTC,CASSHQREGLNEQFF
-,TRBV11-1,TRBD1,TRBJ2-1,TGTGCCAGCAGCTTATCCGGACACAGGGGGCAGTACTACAATGAGCAGTTCTTC,CASSLSGHRGQYYNEQFF